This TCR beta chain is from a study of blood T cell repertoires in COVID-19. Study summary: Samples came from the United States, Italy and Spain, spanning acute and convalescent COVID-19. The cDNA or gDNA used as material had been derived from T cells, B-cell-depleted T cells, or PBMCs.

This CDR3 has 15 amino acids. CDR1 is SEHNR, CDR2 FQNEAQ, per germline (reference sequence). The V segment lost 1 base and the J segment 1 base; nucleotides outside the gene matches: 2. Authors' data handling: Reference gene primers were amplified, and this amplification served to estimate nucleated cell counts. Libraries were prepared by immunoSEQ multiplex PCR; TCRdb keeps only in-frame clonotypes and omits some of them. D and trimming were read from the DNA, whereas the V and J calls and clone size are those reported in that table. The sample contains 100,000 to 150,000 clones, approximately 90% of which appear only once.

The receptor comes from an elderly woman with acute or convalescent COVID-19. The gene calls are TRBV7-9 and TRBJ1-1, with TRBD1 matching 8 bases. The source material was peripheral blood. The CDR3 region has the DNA TGTGCCAGCAGCTTAGGTGGGACAGGGAACACTGAAGCTTTCTTT. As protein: CASSLGGTGNTEAFF.